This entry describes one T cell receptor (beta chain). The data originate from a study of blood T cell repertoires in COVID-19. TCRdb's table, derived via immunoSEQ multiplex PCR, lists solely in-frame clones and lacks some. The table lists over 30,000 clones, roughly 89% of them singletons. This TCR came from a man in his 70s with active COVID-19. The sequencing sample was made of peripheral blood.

The CDR3 sequence: CASSWGAQETQYF. The CDR3 bases are TGTGCCAGCAGTTGGGGCGCTCAAGAGACCCAGTACTTC. V and J are TRBV6-2 or TRBV6-3 and TRBJ2-5; D might be TRBD1 (5 bases). Germline V gene sequence: CDR1 MNHEY, CDR2 SVGEGT. This CDR3 is built from 13 residues. The germline V and J ends were trimmed by 4 bases and 2 bases, with 8 bases remaining between them.